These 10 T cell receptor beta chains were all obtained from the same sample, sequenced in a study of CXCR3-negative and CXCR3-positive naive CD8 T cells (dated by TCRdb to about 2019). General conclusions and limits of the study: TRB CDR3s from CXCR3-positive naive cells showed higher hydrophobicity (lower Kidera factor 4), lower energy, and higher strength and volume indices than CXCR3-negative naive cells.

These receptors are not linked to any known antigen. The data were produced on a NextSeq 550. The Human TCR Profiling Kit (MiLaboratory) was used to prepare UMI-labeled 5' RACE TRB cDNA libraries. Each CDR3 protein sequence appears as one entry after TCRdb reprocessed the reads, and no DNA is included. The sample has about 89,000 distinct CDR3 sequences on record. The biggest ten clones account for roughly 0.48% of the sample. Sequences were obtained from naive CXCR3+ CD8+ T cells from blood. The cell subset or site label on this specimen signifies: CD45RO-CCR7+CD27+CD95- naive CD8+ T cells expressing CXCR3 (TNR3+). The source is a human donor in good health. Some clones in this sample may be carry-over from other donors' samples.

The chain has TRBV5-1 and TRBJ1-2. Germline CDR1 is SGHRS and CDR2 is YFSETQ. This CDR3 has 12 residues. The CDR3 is CASSFLDYGYTF. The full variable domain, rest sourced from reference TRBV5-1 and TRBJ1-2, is KAGVTQTPRYLIKTRGQQVTLSCSPISGHRSVSWYQQTPGQGLQFLFEYFSETQRNKGNFPGRFSGRQFSNSRSEMNVSTLELGDSALYLCASSFLDYGYTFGSGTRLTVV.

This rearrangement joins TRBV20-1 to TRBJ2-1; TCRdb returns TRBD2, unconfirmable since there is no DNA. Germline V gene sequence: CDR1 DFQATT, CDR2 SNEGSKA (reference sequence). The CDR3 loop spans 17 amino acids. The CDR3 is CSARDLGLAGGPVEQFF.

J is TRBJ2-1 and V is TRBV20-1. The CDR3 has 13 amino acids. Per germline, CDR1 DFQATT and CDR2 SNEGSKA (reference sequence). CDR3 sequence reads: CSARDFLSVRQFF.

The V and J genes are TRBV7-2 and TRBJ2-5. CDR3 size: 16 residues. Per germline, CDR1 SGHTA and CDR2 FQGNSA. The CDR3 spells CASSSPATDLQETQYF.

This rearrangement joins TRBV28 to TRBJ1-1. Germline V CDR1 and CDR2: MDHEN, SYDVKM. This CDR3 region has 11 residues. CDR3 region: CASSSGLSTFF.

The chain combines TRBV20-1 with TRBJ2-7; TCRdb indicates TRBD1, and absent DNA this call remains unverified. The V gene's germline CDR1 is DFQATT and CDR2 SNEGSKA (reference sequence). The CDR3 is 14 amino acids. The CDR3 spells CSASGQGGVDEQYF.

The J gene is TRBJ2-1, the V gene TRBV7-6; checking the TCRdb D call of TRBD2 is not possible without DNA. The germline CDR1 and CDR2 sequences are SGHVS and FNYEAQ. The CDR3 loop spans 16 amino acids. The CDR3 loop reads CASSLEGRGGLDEQFF.

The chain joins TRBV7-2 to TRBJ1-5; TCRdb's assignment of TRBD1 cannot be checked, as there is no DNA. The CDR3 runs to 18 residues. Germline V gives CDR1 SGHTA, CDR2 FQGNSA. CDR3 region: CASSLPTTHGGYNQPQHF.

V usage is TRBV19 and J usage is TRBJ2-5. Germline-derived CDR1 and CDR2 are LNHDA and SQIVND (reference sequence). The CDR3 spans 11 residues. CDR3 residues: CASSARETQYF.

CDR3 region: CARSLNLPNTGELFF. The V and J genes are TRBV28 and TRBJ2-2. The germline V gene has CDR1 MDHEN and CDR2 SYDVKM. CDR3 length equals 15 residues.